One and the same sample provided the 17 T cell receptor beta chains below, sequenced in a study of T-cell memory formation after mild COVID-19. TCRdb reanalysed the 5' RACE reads using MiXCR and keeps one entry per CDR3 protein. This sample has around 340,000 distinct CDR3 sequences, with roughly 15% found just once. The specimen sequenced was PBMCs or a T cell subset sorted from them (not recorded which). Receptors were obtained from a man younger than 35 who had mild COVID-19 (a few samples of this study predate the infection). Cell type and time point are not known.

The V gene is TRBV27, the J gene TRBJ2-7; the D is unclear. Germline values: CDR1 MNHEY, CDR2 SMNVEV (reference sequence). Between the trimmed V and J ends, which lost 3 bases and 0 bases, there was a span of 12 bases. The CDR3 covers 15 residues. In DNA, the CDR3 is TGTGCCAGCAGTTTCCCCCCCGTTAGCTCCTACGAGCAGTACTTC. It is translated as CASSFPPVSSYEQYF.

The chain links TRBV9 to TRBJ1-1; D is unresolved. The CDR3 loop spans 13 amino acids. The V and J ends lost 4 bases and 2 bases respectively, with 9 bases between them. Germline values: CDR1 SGDLS, CDR2 YYNGEE. CDR3 sequence (DNA): TGTGCCAGCAGCCCCCAGGCCAACACTGAAGCTTTCTTT. It yields the protein CASSPQANTEAFF.

This clonotype was seen more than once but under ten times. The chain has TRBV6-5 and TRBJ1-1; 8 bases match TRBD1. Per germline, CDR1 MNHEY and CDR2 SVGAGI. The trim removed 7 bases at V and 3 bases at J, leaving 13 bases unmatched. The CDR3 consists of 16 residues. Here the CDR3 reads CASNLAGGLGDTEAFF. Written as DNA, the CDR3 is TGTGCCAGCAACCTAGCAGGGGGCCTCGGAGACACTGAAGCTTTCTTT.

This clonotype was counted ten times or more. The chain employs TRBV5-1 and TRBJ1-3, with D hard to call. The CDR3 contains 13 residues. Between the trimmed V and J ends, which lost 2 bases and 2 bases, there was a span of 5 bases. Germline V gene data show CDR1 as SGHRS and CDR2 as YFSETQ. CDR3 sequence reads: CASSLGTGNTIYF. DNA for the CDR3: TGCGCCAGCAGCTTAGGGACTGGAAACACCATATATTTT.

V gene TRBV5-5 combines with J gene TRBJ2-4; 7 bases are shared with TRBD1. CDR3 length: 15 amino acids. V was clipped by 3 bases and J by 7 bases; unmatched bases: 10. Germline V gives CDR1 SGHKS, CDR2 YYEKEE (reference sequence). The CDR3: CASSWAGGGLNIQYF. The CDR3 DNA reads as TGTGCCAGCAGCTGGGCAGGGGGTGGACTGAACATTCAGTACTTC.

The chain uses TRBV20-1 and TRBJ2-1, with a tentative D call TRBD1 (5 bases). Germline V gene sequence: CDR1 DFQATT, CDR2 SNEGSKA (reference sequence). This CDR3 is built from 12 residues. The V gene lost 6 bases and the J gene lost 9 bases, with 15 bases spanning the gap. CDR3 region: CSATDMHGEQFF. The CDR3 region has the DNA TGCAGTGCCACGGACATGCACGGTGAGCAGTTCTTC.

The chain uses TRBV18 and TRBJ1-1; no reliable D call. Germline CDR1 and CDR2: KGHSH and LQKENI. The CDR3 totals 16 residues. Trimming removed 0 bases at V and 1 base at J, with 12 bases between. The CDR3 loop reads CASSPPEIGPNTEAFF. In DNA, the CDR3 is TGTGCCAGCTCACCACCAGAGATTGGGCCGAACACTGAAGCTTTCTTT.

This clonotype was seen only once. A junction boundary mismatches the germline segment, possibly from a read error. V is TRBV2 and J is TRBJ2-7; 7 bases align to TRBD1. The CDR3 totals 15 residues. In germline, CDR1 is SNHLY, CDR2 FYNNEI. The CDR3 nucleotides read TGTGCCAGCAGTGACGAGGGGGCTTTATCCTGCGAGCAGTACTTC. Translated: CASSDEGALSCEQYF.

The chain employs TRBV7-9 and TRBJ2-5; 7 bases agree with TRBD1. Germline V gene lookup returns CDR1 SEHNR and CDR2 FQNEAQ (reference sequence). The CDR3 has 18 amino acids. The ends lost 1 base at V and 5 bases at J; junction bases unmatched: 16. The CDR3: CASSLVSLGTDAFETQYF. Here the CDR3 DNA reads TGTGCCAGCAGCTTAGTGTCCTTGGGGACAGACGCATTTGAGACCCAGTACTTC. Looking up the rest from reference TRBV7-9 and TRBJ2-5 gives the full variable domain: DTGVSQNPRHKITKRGQNVTFRCDPISEHNRLYWYRQTLGQGPEFLTYFQNEAQLEKSRLLSDRFSAERPKGSFSTLEIQRTEQGDSAMYLCASSLVSLGTDAFETQYFGPGTRLLVL.

This clonotype was picked up many times. The rearrangement links TRBV5-1 to TRBJ2-1, with 9 bases identical to TRBD2. V shed 4 bases and J 5 bases; nucleotides not matched to a gene: 13. CDR3 length equals 17 residues. Germline V CDR1 and CDR2: SGHRS, YFSETQ. CDR3 amino acids: CASSTLPPAGGNNEQFF. For the CDR3, the DNA is TGCGCCAGCAGCACCCTACCCCCAGCGGGGGGCAACAATGAGCAGTTCTTC.

This clonotype showed up just a few times. This sequence joins TRBV6-1 and TRBJ1-1; tentatively, D is TRBD1 (5 bases). Germline lookup yields CDR1 MNHNS and CDR2 SASEGT. V was trimmed by 8 bases and J by 3 bases, leaving 19 bases between them. The CDR3 sequence is 15 residues long. CDR3 nucleotide sequence: TGTGCCAGCCCTCCTCCGGGACGAGGGGACACTGAAGCTTTCTTT. It translates to CASPPPGRGDTEAFF.

Regarding this clonotype: This likely comes from a read error, as the CDR3 has no conserved phenylalanine or tryptophan at its end. The chain employs TRBV7-6 and TRBJ2-5, with D hard to call. Germline V gives CDR1 SGHVS, CDR2 FNYEAQ. This CDR3 has 13 residues. V lost 1 base to trimming and J lost 10 bases, with 13 bases between them. CDR3 DNA sequence: TGTGCCAGCAGCTTAGTACAAAAGGTGGACCAGTACTTA. Encoded protein: CASSLVQKVDQYL.

The rearrangement uses TRBV5-6 and TRBJ1-5; perhaps TRBD1 as D (5 bases). Deletions cut 4 bases from V and 5 bases from J, with 13 bases between. Per germline, CDR1 SGHDT and CDR2 YYEEEE. This CDR3 comprises 14 residues. The CDR3 spells CASSLRVADQPQHF. The CDR3 region has the DNA TGTGCCAGCAGCCTCAGGGTGGCCGATCAGCCCCAGCATTTT. The full variable domain, rest sourced from reference TRBV5-6 and TRBJ1-5, is DAGVTQSPTHLIKTRGQQVTLRCSPKSGHDTVSWYQQALGQGPQFIFQYYEEEERQRGNFPDRFSGHQFPNYSSELNVNALLLGDSALYLCASSLRVADQPQHFGDGTRLSIL.

The chain has TRBV6-5 and TRBJ1-2; D possibly corresponds to TRBD1 (5 bases). The CDR3 spans 16 residues. Germline CDR1 and CDR2: MNHEY and SVGAGI. With 4 bases removed from V and 7 bases from J, the gap between germline ends came to 22 bases. The CDR3 loop reads CASSLSRPGGEGGYTF. CDR3 DNA sequence: TGTGCCAGCAGTTTGTCCCGTCCGGGGGGTGAGGGTGGCTACACCTTC.

This clonotype turned up a few times. CDR3 sequence (DNA): TGTGCCAGCAGCCAAGTTGGGGACAGCCAAGCTTTCTTT. Amino acids: CASSQVGDSQAFF. This chain joins TRBV3-1 and TRBJ1-1, with 7 bases lining up with TRBD1. The CDR3 length is 13 residues. Looked up from germline, CDR1 is LGHDT and CDR2 is YNNKEL (reference sequence). Trimming at V came to 1 base and at J to 9 bases, leaving 5 bases not matched to a gene.

This clonotype was counted between two and nine times. The gene calls are TRBV4-2 and TRBJ2-1; perhaps TRBD1 as D (5 bases). V lost 0 bases to trimming and J lost 4 bases, with 10 bases between them. The CDR3 covers 15 residues. Germline assignment: CDR1 LGHNA and CDR2 YNFKEQ. For the CDR3, the DNA is TGTGCCAGCAGCCAAGAGAGGACAAATTACAATGAGCAGTTCTTC. The encoded protein is CASSQERTNYNEQFF.

This rearrangement joins TRBV6-2 or TRBV6-3 to TRBJ1-1; 8 positions match TRBD1. Trimming took 5 bases from V and 7 from J; bases not matched to a gene: 15. Germline V gives CDR1 MNHEY, CDR2 SVGEGT. This CDR3 is built from 16 residues. The DNA for the CDR3 is TGTGCCAGCAGTCCCCGGACAGGGCCAAGTCAGGGTGAAGCTTTCTTT. Translation gives CASSPRTGPSQGEAFF.